These T cell receptor beta chains were read from a single sample in a study of CD8+ T cells in alopecia areata. The method was immunoSEQ multiplex PCR; TCRdb's version includes in-frame clones alone and lacks a portion of them. Of roughly 150,000 clones listed, less than 70% are singletons. The sample in question was CD8+ T cells sorted from blood, obtained at week 4, from a patient treated with tofacitinib. These receptors originate from a human donor with alopecia areata. Both conserved end residues are part of each CDR3. The D gene is left open where the match is weak. The size field is filled for only some rows; it gives once, few, many or a size class.

-	TRBV30	TRBJ1-2	-	CAWSGDSENYGYTF	TGTGCCTGGAGTGGAGACAGCGAAAACTATGGCTACACCTTC
-	TRBV13	TRBJ2-1	TRBD1	CASSPFRDRGQNEQFF	TGTGCCAGCAGCCCCTTCCGGGACAGGGGGCAGAATGAGCAGTTCTTC
-	TRBV6-5	TRBJ1-1	-	CASSSQGNTEAFF	TGTGCCAGCAGTTCCCAGGGGAACACTGAAGCTTTCTTT
few	TRBV18	TRBJ2-1	-	CASSPAVHEQFF	TGTGCCAGCTCACCAGCGGTTCATGAGCAGTTCTTC
-	TRBV29-1	TRBJ2-7	-	CSVESGLDYEQYF	TGCAGCGTTGAGTCGGGACTGGACTACGAGCAGTACTTC
few	TRBV19	TRBJ1-1	-	CASSIAEFEAFF	TGTGCCAGTAGTATAGCCGAATTTGAAGCTTTCTTT
-	TRBV18	TRBJ2-1	-	CASSPEQGSYNEQFF	TGTGCCAGCTCACCAGAACAGGGTTCTTACAATGAGCAGTTCTTC
-	TRBV9	TRBJ2-5	-	CASSVDPRVPKETQYF	TGTGCCAGCAGCGTAGATCCCAGGGTCCCCAAAGAGACCCAGTACTTC
-	TRBV27	TRBJ1-2	TRBD1	CASSLSAGGLSGYTF	TGTGCCAGCAGTTTATCGGCAGGGGGCCTCTCGGGCTACACCTTC
-	TRBV6-5	TRBJ2-7	TRBD1	CASSYATGVYEQYF	TGTGCCAGCAGTTACGCGACAGGGGTCTACGAGCAGTACTTC
few	TRBV11-2	TRBJ1-3	TRBD1	CASSPGQGRNTIYF	TGTGCCAGCAGCCCCGGACAGGGTAGAAACACCATATATTTT
-	TRBV5-1	TRBJ2-5	-	CASSLVTEEEETQYF	TGCGCCAGCAGCTTGGTGACGGAGGAGGAAGAGACCCAGTACTTC
-	TRBV11-1	TRBJ2-5	TRBD2	CASSLMAGGWETQYF	TGTGCCAGCAGCTTAATGGCGGGGGGCTGGGAGACCCAGTACTTC
once	TRBV29-1	TRBJ2-2	TRBD2	CSVEPLAGGPNGELFF	TGCAGCGTCGAACCTCTAGCGGGGGGGCCTAACGGGGAGCTGTTTTTT
-	TRBV4-2	TRBJ1-5	-	CASSQEWGSNQPQHF	TGTGCCAGCAGCCAAGAATGGGGGAGCAATCAGCCCCAGCATTTT
-	TRBV30	TRBJ2-6	TRBD1	CAWRGLGQVKGGANVLTF	TGTGCCTGGAGGGGCCTGGGACAGGTCAAAGGTGGGGCCAACGTCCTGACTTTC
-	TRBV7-8	TRBJ2-5	-	CASSPWAQETQYF	TGTGCCAGCAGCCCGTGGGCTCAAGAGACCCAGTACTTC
-	TRBV2	TRBJ2-5	TRBD2	CASSEALAVGLVPHMETQYF	TGTGCCAGCAGTGAAGCGCTGGCCGTGGGACTAGTTCCACATATGGAGACCCAGTACTTC
-	TRBV5-6	TRBJ1-5	TRBD1	CASSEGTGDQPQHF	TGTGCCAGCAGCGAGGGGACAGGGGATCAGCCCCAGCATTTT
few	TRBV11-2	TRBJ1-5	-	CASSFDGEDQPQHF	TGTGCCAGCAGCTTTGACGGTGAGGATCAGCCCCAGCATTTT
-	TRBV4-3	TRBJ2-7	TRBD1	CASSHQLQGLSSYEQYF	TGCGCCAGCAGCCATCAGTTACAGGGGCTAAGCTCCTACGAGCAGTACTTC
-	TRBV30	TRBJ1-5	-	CAWSEEGSQPQHF	TGTGCCTGGAGTGAAGAGGGATCGCAGCCCCAGCATTTT
-	TRBV25-1	TRBJ2-7	TRBD1	CASRETGYEQYF	TGTGCCAGCAGAGAGACAGGGTACGAGCAGTACTTC
few	TRBV30	TRBJ1-6	TRBD1	CAWSDGTENSPLHF	TGTGCCTGGAGTGACGGGACAGAAAATTCACCCCTCCACTTT
-	TRBV11-2	TRBJ2-4	-	CASSLGRDIQYF	TGTGCCAGCAGCTTAGGGAGGGACATTCAGTACTTC
-	TRBV9	TRBJ2-7	-	CASSVAGVDEQYF	TGTGCCAGCAGCGTAGCGGGGGTCGACGAGCAGTACTTC
-	TRBV5-4	TRBJ2-5	-	CASSAPYGEQETQYF	TGTGCCAGCAGCGCGCCGTACGGGGAACAAGAGACCCAGTACTTC
few	TRBV5-1	TRBJ1-1	-	CASSFDGGAEAFF	TGCGCCAGCAGCTTCGACGGGGGAGCTGAAGCTTTCTTT
-	TRBV19	TRBJ1-5	-	CASSIGPSGLEPQHF	TGTGCCAGTAGTATAGGGCCCAGCGGTTTAGAGCCCCAGCATTTT